The rows below give T cell receptor beta chains drawn from one sample of a study of identical twins. TCRdb analysed the 5' RACE reads with MiXCR anew, one entry per CDR3 protein. Of fewer than 650,000 distinct CDR3 sequences listed, roughly 7.2% are singletons. The sample also formed part of further work on yellow fever vaccine responses in identical twins.

Input material: PBMCs. Receptors were obtained from a woman aged 18-30 years in good health. The CDR3 runs from the conserved cysteine through the conserved F or W. D genes are given only for firm matches. Rows give clone size only sometimes, using once, few, many, or a class for an expanded clone.

CDR3 | DNA | D | V | size | J
CSVVGFGEYYNEQFF | TGCAGCGTTGTTGGGTTCGGGGAGTACTACAATGAGCAGTTCTTC | - | TRBV29-1 | many | TRBJ2-1
CASNDLGTGNEQFF | TGCGCCAGCAACGATCTCGGGACTGGCAATGAGCAGTTCTTC | - | TRBV10-1 | - | TRBJ2-1
CASSASGNTIYF | TGTGCCAGCAGTGCATCTGGAAACACCATATATTTT | - | TRBV12-3/TRBV12-4 | many | TRBJ1-3
CSVEDGSSYNEQFF | TGCAGCGTTGAGGACGGGAGCTCCTACAATGAGCAGTTCTTC | - | TRBV29-1 | many | TRBJ2-1
CSGGLAGRTGELFF | TGCAGCGGAGGACTAGCGGGGAGAACCGGGGAGCTGTTTTTT | TRBD2 | TRBV29-1 | few | TRBJ2-2
CASSLTAAGGYTF | TGTGCCAGCAGCTTGACTGCCGCGGGAGGCTACACCTTC | - | TRBV7-2 | few | TRBJ1-2
CASSVPGWDGQFF | TGTGCCAGCAGTGTTCCTGGATGGGATGGGCAGTTCTTC | - | TRBV6-1 | - | TRBJ2-1
CAISEFSYEQYF | TGTGCCATCAGTGAGTTTAGCTACGAGCAGTACTTC | - | TRBV10-3 | few | TRBJ2-7
CASSQETLAGSSYNEQFF | TGTGCCAGCAGCCAAGAGACTTTAGCGGGGAGCTCCTACAATGAGCAGTTCTTC | TRBD2 | TRBV4-2 | - | TRBJ2-1
CASSQSGQGSIGTQYF | TGTGCCAGCAGCCAAAGTGGCCAGGGTTCGATTGGGACCCAGTACTTC | - | TRBV11-3 | - | TRBJ2-5
CASSRQGLPDTQYF | TGTGCCAGCAGCCGACAGGGCCTTCCGGATACGCAGTATTTT | TRBD1 | TRBV3-1 | - | TRBJ2-3
CASSQVPGGVNYGYTF | TGCGCCAGCAGCCAAGTTCCCGGCGGCGTAAACTATGGCTACACCTTC | - | TRBV4-1 | many | TRBJ1-2
CSAGTGGTEAFF | TGCAGTGCCGGGACAGGGGGGACTGAAGCTTTCTTT | TRBD1 | TRBV20-1 | many | TRBJ1-1
CASSLKHLNTEAFF | TGTGCCAGCAGCCTCAAACACCTGAACACTGAAGCTTTCTTT | - | TRBV7-9 | many | TRBJ1-1
CSARKGTEAFF | TGCAGTGCAAGAAAAGGGACTGAAGCTTTCTTT | - | TRBV20-1 | many | TRBJ1-1
CASSIQTGFDSPLHF | TGTGCCAGCAGTATACAGACAGGGTTCGATTCACCCCTCCACTTT | TRBD1 | TRBV27 | few | TRBJ1-6
CSARDWRTNTIYF | TGCAGTGCTAGAGATTGGAGAACGAACACCATATATTTT | - | TRBV20-1 | few | TRBJ1-3
CASSATGSYTEAFF | TGTGCCAGCAGCGCCACAGGGTCGTACACTGAAGCTTTCTTT | - | TRBV9 | - | TRBJ1-1
CASSLGQVTGELFF | TGTGCCAGCAGTTTAGGGCAGGTCACCGGGGAGCTGTTTTTT | - | TRBV12-3/TRBV12-4 | many | TRBJ2-2
CASETVNTEAFF | TGTGCCAGCGAGACAGTTAACACTGAAGCTTTCTTT | - | TRBV6-6 | few | TRBJ1-1